A selection of T cell receptor beta chains follows, all from one sample in a study of glioma-infiltrating T cells. Each CDR3 protein is one row after TCRdb ran MiXCR on the multiplex PCR reads. The table shows 3,000 to 3,500 distinct CDR3 sequences, with around 45% occurring only once. The specimen sequenced was glioma tissue, nonneoplastic brain tissue, or PBMCs (not recorded which). The receptor set was obtained from a human donor with low-grade glioma or glioblastoma, undergoing nonglioma brain surgery, or in good health (not recorded which). CDR3s include the opening cysteine and the closing phenylalanine or tryptophan. The order of the fields is V gene, clone size, CDR3 protein. Rows give clone size only sometimes, using once, few, many, or a class for an expanded clone.

TRBV6-2/TRBV6-3 - CARSFDLGVRGTDTKYF
TRBV6-2/TRBV6-3 - CASIGSGPIQQFF
TRBV12-3/TRBV12-4 medium-sized CASSLSGNTGELFF
TRBV29-1 - CSVEKQRNTEAFF
TRBV15 medium-sized CATSRDREGNQPQHF
TRBV5-1 many CATKAGISSSYNEQFF
TRBV6-1 - CASSHAGTGGFETQYF
TRBV19 many CASSPTDSSGNTIYF
TRBV28 - CASSFRSGKYNEELF
TRBV5-1 few CASSSYSGVYEQYF
TRBV5-1 - CASSLGGAQGHGYTF